A selection of T cell receptor beta chains follows, all from one sample in a study of blood T cell repertoires in COVID-19. Using immunoSEQ multiplex PCR, the repertoire was profiled, and TCRdb retains in-frame clones only, with some absent. The top ten clones hold less than 2.5% of a sample with approximately 220,000 clones, 84% of them seen once. The sample comprised peripheral blood. Every receptor here comes from a woman aged 55-75 years with acute or convalescent COVID-19. The CDR3 runs from the conserved cysteine through the conserved F or W. The order of the fields is J gene, D gene, V gene, clone size, CDR3 DNA, CDR3 protein. A D gene is named only where the DNA matches it firmly. Clone size is given for some rows only: seen once, a few or many times, or a class if the clone is expanded.

J gene: TRBJ2-3
D gene: .
V gene: TRBV29-1
clone size: .
CDR3 DNA: TGCAGCGTTGAAGATCTGGCAGGAGGGGGCACAGATACGCAGTATTTT
CDR3 protein: CSVEDLAGGGTDTQYF

J gene: TRBJ2-7
D gene: .
V gene: TRBV15
clone size: .
CDR3 DNA: TGTGCCACCAGCAAGGACAGAGCCTACGAGCAGTACTTC
CDR3 protein: CATSKDRAYEQYF

J gene: TRBJ2-5
D gene: .
V gene: TRBV5-6
clone size: .
CDR3 DNA: TGTGCCAGCAGCTTAAAACGACGGACTGATCAAGAGACCCAGTACTTC
CDR3 protein: CASSLKRRTDQETQYF

J gene: TRBJ1-1
D gene: TRBD1
V gene: TRBV5-1
clone size: .
CDR3 DNA: TGCGCCAGCAGCCCAACGGGACAGGGGAACACTGAAGCTTTCTTT
CDR3 protein: CASSPTGQGNTEAFF

J gene: TRBJ2-1
D gene: TRBD2
V gene: TRBV4-3
clone size: .
CDR3 DNA: TGCGCCAGCAGCCGCGCGGGGGGGCCAGGTAATGAGCAGTTCTTC
CDR3 protein: CASSRAGGPGNEQFF

J gene: TRBJ1-1
D gene: .
V gene: TRBV6-5
clone size: .
CDR3 DNA: TGTGCCAGTCTAGGGCAGGGTTCGAACACTGAAGCTTTCTTT
CDR3 protein: CASLGQGSNTEAFF

J gene: TRBJ1-1
D gene: TRBD1
V gene: TRBV5-1
clone size: .
CDR3 DNA: TGCGCCAGCAGCCCGGACAGGGCGAGGGGGCCTGAAGCTTTCTTT
CDR3 protein: CASSPDRARGPEAFF

J gene: TRBJ1-2
D gene: TRBD1
V gene: TRBV7-8
clone size: .
CDR3 DNA: TGTGCCAGCAGCGATCGGACAGGGGGCCCCTATGGCTACACCTTC
CDR3 protein: CASSDRTGGPYGYTF

J gene: TRBJ1-3
D gene: .
V gene: TRBV7-2
clone size: .
CDR3 DNA: TGTGCCAGCAGCCCACCCTACTCTGGAAACACCATATATTTT
CDR3 protein: CASSPPYSGNTIYF

J gene: TRBJ2-2
D gene: .
V gene: TRBV5-4
clone size: .
CDR3 DNA: TGTGCCAGCAGTCGCTCCAGAAACACCGGGGAGCTGTTTTTT
CDR3 protein: CASSRSRNTGELFF

J gene: TRBJ2-7
D gene: .
V gene: TRBV19
clone size: .
CDR3 DNA: TGTGCCAGTTTTACACCGCCCTACGAGCAGTACTTC
CDR3 protein: CASFTPPYEQYF

J gene: TRBJ1-4
D gene: .
V gene: TRBV4-1
clone size: .
CDR3 DNA: TGCGCCAGCAGCCAAGATCCCCTAAAACGGGGGGCCACTAATGAAAAACTGTTTTTT
CDR3 protein: CASSQDPLKRGATNEKLFF

J gene: TRBJ1-3
D gene: .
V gene: TRBV28
clone size: .
CDR3 DNA: TGTGCCAGCAGTTTGGGCGACCTCTCTGGAAACACCATATATTTT
CDR3 protein: CASSLGDLSGNTIYF

J gene: TRBJ1-1
D gene: TRBD1
V gene: TRBV9
clone size: few
CDR3 DNA: TGTGCCAGCAGCTCAGGACAGGGGGCGGGTTACACTGAAGCTTTCTTT
CDR3 protein: CASSSGQGAGYTEAFF

J gene: TRBJ1-6
D gene: .
V gene: TRBV27
clone size: .
CDR3 DNA: TGTGCCAGCAGCCGTTTTAATTCACCCCTCCACTTT
CDR3 protein: CASSRFNSPLHF

J gene: TRBJ1-6
D gene: .
V gene: TRBV4-2
clone size: few
CDR3 DNA: TGTGCCAGCAGCCAAGACACATTTTATAATTCACCCCTCCACTTT
CDR3 protein: CASSQDTFYNSPLHF

J gene: TRBJ2-2
D gene: .
V gene: TRBV18
clone size: .
CDR3 DNA: TGTGCCAGCTCACCGGGTCAGGGTTTGAACACCGGGGAGCTGTTTTTT
CDR3 protein: CASSPGQGLNTGELFF

J gene: TRBJ2-2
D gene: .
V gene: TRBV10-3
clone size: .
CDR3 DNA: TGTGCCATCAGCCGGGACAAAGCGAACACCGGGGAGCTGTTTTTT
CDR3 protein: CAISRDKANTGELFF

J gene: TRBJ2-7
D gene: TRBD1
V gene: TRBV19
clone size: once
CDR3 DNA: TGTGCCAGTAGCTCTGTAGGACAGGGGGCGGGGGAGCAGTACTTC
CDR3 protein: CASSSVGQGAGEQYF

J gene: TRBJ2-3
D gene: TRBD2
V gene: TRBV7-6
clone size: .
CDR3 DNA: TGTGCCAGCAGCCCGCCTCGGACTAGCGGGAAAAGCACAGATACGCAGTATTTT
CDR3 protein: CASSPPRTSGKSTDTQYF

J gene: TRBJ2-7
D gene: .
V gene: TRBV7-6
clone size: .
CDR3 DNA: TGTGCCAGCAGCTTAGGGGCCGGGGGTTTTTACGAGCAGTACTTC
CDR3 protein: CASSLGAGGFYEQYF

J gene: TRBJ1-6
D gene: TRBD1
V gene: TRBV7-8
clone size: .
CDR3 DNA: TGTGCCAGCAGCCTCCAGGGACAGGGAAACTCCTATAATTCACCCCTCCACTTT
CDR3 protein: CASSLQGQGNSYNSPLHF

J gene: TRBJ1-3
D gene: TRBD1
V gene: TRBV9
clone size: .
CDR3 DNA: TGTGCCAGCAGCGAAATAGGGGGCGCGGGAAACACCATATATTTT
CDR3 protein: CASSEIGGAGNTIYF

J gene: TRBJ2-7
D gene: TRBD1
V gene: TRBV7-2
clone size: .
CDR3 DNA: TGTGCCAGCAGCCTTACAGGGGGCCTAATCTACTACGAGCAGTACTTC
CDR3 protein: CASSLTGGLIYYEQYF

J gene: TRBJ1-2
D gene: .
V gene: TRBV2
clone size: .
CDR3 DNA: TGTGCCAGCAGCCCTGACAGCACCTACACCTTC
CDR3 protein: CASSPDSTYTF

J gene: TRBJ1-5
D gene: .
V gene: TRBV6-1
clone size: .
CDR3 DNA: TGTGCCAGCAGTGATGGAGTCCGCAATCAGCCCCAGCATTTT
CDR3 protein: CASSDGVRNQPQHF

J gene: TRBJ2-1
D gene: TRBD2
V gene: TRBV28
clone size: once
CDR3 DNA: TGTGCCAGCTTTCGGACTAGCGGGGGTGCGCAGTTCTTC
CDR3 protein: CASFRTSGGAQFF

J gene: TRBJ2-7
D gene: TRBD1
V gene: TRBV27
clone size: .
CDR3 DNA: TGTGCCAGCAGTTCGAGAAGGACAGGGTGGGAGCAGTACTTC
CDR3 protein: CASSSRRTGWEQYF

J gene: TRBJ1-6
D gene: .
V gene: TRBV6-1
clone size: once
CDR3 DNA: TGTGCCAGCAGTGAGCGCGACTATAATTCACCCCTCCACTTT
CDR3 protein: CASSERDYNSPLHF

J gene: TRBJ2-5
D gene: .
V gene: TRBV19
clone size: .
CDR3 DNA: TGTGCCAGTAGTAGTTCAGCAGGGGGGCAAGAGACCCAGTACTTC
CDR3 protein: CASSSSAGGQETQYF

J gene: TRBJ2-7
D gene: TRBD1
V gene: TRBV4-1
clone size: few
CDR3 DNA: TGCGCCAGCAGCACAGGGGCGAACTACTACGAGCAGTACTTC
CDR3 protein: CASSTGANYYEQYF

J gene: TRBJ1-6
D gene: .
V gene: TRBV9
clone size: .
CDR3 DNA: TGTGCCAGCAGCGTAGAGGGAGCCGAATCACCCCTCCACTTT
CDR3 protein: CASSVEGAESPLHF

J gene: TRBJ1-2
D gene: .
V gene: TRBV19
clone size: .
CDR3 DNA: TGTGCCAGTAAACCGACAGATATCTATGGCTACACCTTC
CDR3 protein: CASKPTDIYGYTF

J gene: TRBJ1-2
D gene: .
V gene: TRBV28
clone size: .
CDR3 DNA: TGTGCCAGCACCACGGGCAGGGGTTGGGTTAACTATGGCTACACCTTC
CDR3 protein: CASTTGRGWVNYGYTF

J gene: TRBJ2-7
D gene: .
V gene: TRBV7-9
clone size: .
CDR3 DNA: TGTGCCAGCAGCAACACGGGCTACGAGCAGTACTTC
CDR3 protein: CASSNTGYEQYF

J gene: TRBJ2-3
D gene: TRBD2
V gene: TRBV19
clone size: .
CDR3 DNA: TGTGCCAGTAGTATTGGGCGGGGGGGCTTAGATACGCAGTATTTT
CDR3 protein: CASSIGRGGLDTQYF

J gene: TRBJ2-7
D gene: .
V gene: TRBV2
clone size: .
CDR3 DNA: TGTGCCAGCAGTTTTGACAGGCCCAACGAGCAGTACTTC
CDR3 protein: CASSFDRPNEQYF

J gene: TRBJ2-1
D gene: TRBD2
V gene: TRBV20-1
clone size: .
CDR3 DNA: TGCAGTGCTAGTTTGACTAGCGCGGGTGAGCAGTTCTTC
CDR3 protein: CSASLTSAGEQFF

J gene: TRBJ2-2
D gene: .
V gene: TRBV10-3
clone size: .
CDR3 DNA: TGTGCCATCATCTGTCCGGTGGCCGGGGAGCTGTTTTTT
CDR3 protein: CAIICPVAGELFF

J gene: TRBJ1-2
D gene: .
V gene: TRBV27
clone size: .
CDR3 DNA: TGTGCCAGCAGTCCTTCAGGGGTTAAGGGCTACACCTTC
CDR3 protein: CASSPSGVKGYTF

J gene: TRBJ1-1
D gene: .
V gene: TRBV19
clone size: .
CDR3 DNA: TGTGCCAGTAGTATCGGTTTTAGACAGAACACTGAAGCTTTCTTT
CDR3 protein: CASSIGFRQNTEAFF

J gene: TRBJ1-1
D gene: TRBD1
V gene: TRBV20-1
clone size: .
CDR3 DNA: TGCAGTGCTAGTGACAGGGCCACTGAAGCTTTCTTT
CDR3 protein: CSASDRATEAFF

J gene: TRBJ2-5
D gene: .
V gene: TRBV3-1/TRBV3-2
clone size: .
CDR3 DNA: TGTGCCAGCAGCCTAAGCGCGGCTATCCAAGAGACCCAGTACTTC
CDR3 protein: CASSLSAAIQETQYF

J gene: TRBJ1-2
D gene: TRBD1
V gene: TRBV5-1
clone size: .
CDR3 DNA: TGCGCCAGCAGCTTGGAGGGACAGAGGGGTGACTATGGCTACACCTTC
CDR3 protein: CASSLEGQRGDYGYTF

J gene: TRBJ2-5
D gene: TRBD2
V gene: TRBV7-2
clone size: .
CDR3 DNA: TGTGCCAGCAGCTTAGCGGGGCGGCGGGGGCAAGAGACCCAGTACTTC
CDR3 protein: CASSLAGRRGQETQYF